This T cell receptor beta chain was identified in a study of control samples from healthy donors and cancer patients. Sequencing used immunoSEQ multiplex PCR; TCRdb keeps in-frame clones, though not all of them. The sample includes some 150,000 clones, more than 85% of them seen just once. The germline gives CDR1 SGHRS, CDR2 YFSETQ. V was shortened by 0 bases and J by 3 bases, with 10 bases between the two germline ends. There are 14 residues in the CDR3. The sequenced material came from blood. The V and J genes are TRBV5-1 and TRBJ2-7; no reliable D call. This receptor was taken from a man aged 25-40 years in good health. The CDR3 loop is CASSLDGSNYEQYF. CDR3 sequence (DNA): TGCGCCAGCAGCTTGGATGGTTCTAACTACGAGCAGTACTTC.